These 19 T cell receptor beta chains came from one sample sequenced in a study of blood T cell repertoires in COVID-19. The method was immunoSEQ multiplex PCR; TCRdb's version includes in-frame clones alone and lacks a portion of them. The sample lists 150,000 to 200,000 clones, roughly 87% occurring once. Specimen: peripheral blood. These TCRs come from a man aged 18 to 30 who had recovered from COVID-19.

CDR3 protein: CASSKTGTSGIYEQFF. The CDR3 DNA sequence: TGTGCCAGCAGCAAAACCGGGACTAGCGGGATTTATGAGCAGTTCTTC. The chain carries TRBV9 and TRBJ2-1, with 13 bases fitting TRBD2. Germline assignment: CDR1 SGDLS and CDR2 YYNGEE. This CDR3 has 16 amino acids. Germline trimming cut 4 bases from V and 8 bases from J; bases unmatched to any gene: 9.

The gene calls are TRBV29-1 and TRBJ1-5; D is unresolved. CDR1 and CDR2 from the germline V gene are SQVTM and ANQGSEA. The CDR3 has 11 residues. V lost 8 bases to trimming and J lost 9 bases, with 14 bases between them. CDR3 DNA: TGCAGCAGATGGGGAGGGAGGCCCCAGCATTTT. It codes for CSRWGGRPQHF.

CDR3 in DNA: TGTGCCACCAGCAGAGATAAGCCCAAGCGGGAGATTTACAATGAGCAGTTCTTC. Encoded protein: CATSRDKPKREIYNEQFF. The chain is built from TRBV15 and TRBJ2-1, with 8 bases identical to TRBD2. The CDR3 has 18 residues. The germline V gene encodes CDR1 LNHNV and CDR2 YYDKDF (reference sequence). After removal of 0 bases from V and 4 bases from J, the junction contained 11 bases not matched to a gene.

The chain has TRBV19 and TRBJ2-1, with D perhaps matching TRBD2 (6 bases). V was trimmed by 3 bases and J by 5 bases, leaving 14 bases between them. Germline V gives CDR1 LNHDA, CDR2 SQIVND (reference sequence). The CDR3 consists of 15 residues. CDR3 DNA sequence: TGTGCCAGTAGTATCGGCCTAGCGCCCCACAATGAGCAGTTCTTC. This translates into CASSIGLAPHNEQFF. Looking up the rest from reference TRBV19 and TRBJ2-1 gives the full variable domain: DGGITQSPKYLFRKEGQNVTLSCEQNLNHDAMYWYRQDPGQGLRLIYYSQIVNDFQKGDIAEGYSVSREKKESFPLTVTSAQKNPTAFYLCASSIGLAPHNEQFFGPGTRLTVL.

The chain is built from TRBV4-3 and TRBJ2-7; TRBD1 matches 8 bases. This CDR3 region has 15 residues. J was trimmed by 3 bases and V by 2 bases; bases with no gene match: 6. CDR1 is LGHNA, CDR2 YSLEER, per germline. CDR3 amino acids: CASSQKGGQDYEQYF. The CDR3 region has the DNA TGCGCCAGCAGCCAAAAAGGGGGACAGGACTACGAGCAGTACTTC.

The CDR3 loop reads CSGDQGQGWETQYF. As DNA, the CDR3 is TGCAGCGGAGACCAAGGACAGGGTTGGGAGACCCAGTACTTC. The genes are TRBV29-1 and TRBJ2-5, with 8 bases aligning to TRBD1. CDR1 is SQVTM, CDR2 ANQGSEA, per germline. V shed 7 bases, J shed 5 bases, and the junction held 12 bases outside the gene matches. The CDR3 is made up of 14 amino acids.

The chain joins TRBV18 to TRBJ1-1, with D unresolved. Germline-derived CDR1 and CDR2 are KGHSH and LQKENI. The ends were cut back, 6 bases at V and 3 bases at J, with 11 bases in the middle. This CDR3 has 13 residues. In DNA, the CDR3 is TGTGCCAGCTCCAACGCGGGTTACACTGAAGCTTTCTTT. Translation gives CASSNAGYTEAFF.

The rearrangement uses TRBV9 and TRBJ2-1; TRBD2 aligns across 7 bases. Unmatched junction bases numbered 7, after V lost 0 bases and J lost 7 bases. CDR3 length: 15 residues. Germline V gene lookup returns CDR1 SGDLS and CDR2 YYNGEE. CDR3 region: CASSVGAGARNEQFF. CDR3 nucleotides: TGTGCCAGCAGCGTAGGTGCGGGAGCTAGGAATGAGCAGTTCTTC.

CDR3 amino acids: CASSVAWGPQETQYF. The CDR3 DNA sequence: TGTGCCAGCAGCGTAGCCTGGGGCCCCCAAGAGACCCAGTACTTC. The chain employs TRBV9 and TRBJ2-5, with a weak D call TRBD1 (5 bases). CDR3 length equals 15 residues. V was pared by 0 bases and J by 1 base, with 10 bases between. The germline V gene encodes CDR1 SGDLS and CDR2 YYNGEE.

The rearrangement uses TRBV19 and TRBJ2-7; 9 positions match TRBD2. In germline, CDR1 is LNHDA, CDR2 SQIVND (reference sequence). There are 14 residues in the CDR3. With V trimmed by 5 bases and J by 2 bases, 4 bases remained unmatched. CDR3 sequence: CASSLREGAYEQYF. CDR3 nucleotides: TGTGCCAGTAGTTTGCGGGAGGGAGCCTACGAGCAGTACTTC.

In nucleotides, the CDR3 is TGTGCCAGCAGTGTGGAGGCTGGGGACTATGGCTACACCTTC. Translated: CASSVEAGDYGYTF. The rearrangement uses TRBV2 and TRBJ1-2; D call uncertain. The ends were cut back, 4 bases at V and 3 bases at J, with 12 bases in the middle. The germline V gene encodes CDR1 SNHLY and CDR2 FYNNEI. The CDR3 spans 14 residues.

V and J are TRBV12-3 or TRBV12-4 and TRBJ2-5; the D gene is possibly TRBD2 (5 bases). The CDR3 length is 13 residues. Between the trimmed V and J ends, which lost 4 bases and 3 bases, there was a span of 9 bases. The CDR3 is CASSSGNEETQYF. CDR3 bases: TGTGCCAGCAGTTCGGGGAACGAAGAGACCCAGTACTTC.

This chain joins TRBV28 and TRBJ1-1; D ambiguous. V dropped 4 bases and J dropped 0 bases, with 12 bases sitting between them. The CDR3 length is 15 residues. Germline lookup yields CDR1 MDHEN and CDR2 SYDVKM. Written as DNA, the CDR3 is TGTGCCAGCAGTTCTGGCCCCTGGTTGAACACTGAAGCTTTCTTT. It yields the protein CASSSGPWLNTEAFF.

The chain uses TRBV18 and TRBJ2-3; 14 bases match TRBD2. Germline trimming cut 6 bases from V and 5 bases from J; bases unmatched to any gene: 7. Germline CDR1 is KGHSH and CDR2 is LQKENI. The CDR3 is 16 amino acids. The CDR3 nucleotides read TGTGCCAGCTCTCGACTAGCGGGAGGGCCTGGAGATACGCAGTATTTT. This encodes CASSRLAGGPGDTQYF.

The chain couples TRBV29-1 to TRBJ2-7; D may be TRBD1 (5 bases). The CDR3 has 11 residues. Per germline, CDR1 SQVTM and CDR2 ANQGSEA. V dropped 7 bases and J dropped 6 bases, with 13 bases sitting between them. CDR3 loop: CSGSSGSEQYF. In nucleotides, the CDR3 is TGCAGCGGTTCTTCAGGGTCCGAGCAGTACTTC.

V gene TRBV19 combines with J gene TRBJ2-5; 7 nucleotides line up with TRBD1. V gave up 4 bases and J gave up 3 bases; unmatched junction bases: 2. The CDR3 consists of 13 residues. In germline, CDR1 is LNHDA, CDR2 SQIVND (reference sequence). In DNA form, the CDR3 reads TGTGCCAGTAGTACAACAGGGGAAGAGACCCAGTACTTC. Its protein product is CASSTTGEETQYF.

This clone was detected only once. The chain recombines TRBV5-1 with TRBJ2-7, with D perhaps TRBD1 (6 bases). V was cut by 4 bases and J by 3 bases, with 17 bases left in between. CDR1 is SGHRS, CDR2 YFSETQ, per germline. This CDR3 is built from 15 residues. The CDR3 loop reads CASSSDRDNNYEQYF. The CDR3 nucleotides read TGCGCCAGCAGCAGTGACCGGGACAATAACTACGAGCAGTACTTC.

The chain couples TRBV11-1 to TRBJ2-7; 9 bases fit TRBD1. From germline, CDR1 is SGHAT and CDR2 FQDESV (reference sequence). This CDR3 is built from 15 residues. The J segment lost 4 bases and the V segment lost 5 bases, leaving 9 bases of the junction unmatched. CDR3 loop: CASSLTGTGMYEQYF. Here the CDR3 DNA reads TGTGCCAGCAGCCTCACCGGGACAGGGATGTACGAGCAGTACTTC.

The chain is built from TRBV12-3 or TRBV12-4 and TRBJ1-2; D call uncertain. This CDR3 region has 12 residues. Trimming removed 7 bases at V and 4 bases at J, with 10 bases between. The CDR3 here is CASTETGYGYTF. The CDR3 DNA follows: TGTGCCAGCACCGAGACTGGCTATGGCTACACCTTC.